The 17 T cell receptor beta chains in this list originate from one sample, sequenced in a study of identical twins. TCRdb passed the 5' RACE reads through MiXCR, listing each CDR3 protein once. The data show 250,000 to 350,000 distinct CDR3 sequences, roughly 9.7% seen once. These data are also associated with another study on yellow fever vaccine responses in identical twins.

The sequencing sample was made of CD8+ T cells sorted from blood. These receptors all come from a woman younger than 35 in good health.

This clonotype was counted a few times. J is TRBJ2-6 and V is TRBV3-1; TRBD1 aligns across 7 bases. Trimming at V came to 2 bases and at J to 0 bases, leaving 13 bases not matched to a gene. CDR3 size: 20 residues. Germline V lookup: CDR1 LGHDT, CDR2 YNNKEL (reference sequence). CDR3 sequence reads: CASSQNPGQPVRSGANVLTF. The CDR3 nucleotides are TGTGCCAGCAGCCAAAACCCGGGACAGCCAGTCCGCTCTGGGGCCAACGTCCTGACTTTC.

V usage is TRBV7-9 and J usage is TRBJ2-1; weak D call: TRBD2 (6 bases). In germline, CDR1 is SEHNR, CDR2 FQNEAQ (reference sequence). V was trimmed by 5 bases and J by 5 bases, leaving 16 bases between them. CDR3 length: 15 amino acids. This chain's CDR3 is CASSGGSFSHNEQFF. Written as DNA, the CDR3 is TGTGCCAGCAGCGGAGGGTCTTTTAGTCACAATGAGCAGTTCTTC.

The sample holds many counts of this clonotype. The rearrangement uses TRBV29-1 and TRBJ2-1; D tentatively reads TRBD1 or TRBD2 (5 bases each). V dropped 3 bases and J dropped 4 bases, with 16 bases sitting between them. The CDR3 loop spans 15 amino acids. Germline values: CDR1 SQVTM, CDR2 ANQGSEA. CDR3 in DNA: TGCAGCGTTGAGCTTACGGGACGGAATTACAATGAGCAGTTCTTC. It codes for CSVELTGRNYNEQFF.

In nucleotides, the CDR3 is TGTGCCAGCAGCCAATACAATAGTGGGAACACTGAAGCTTTCTTT. Translation gives CASSQYNSGNTEAFF. This chain joins TRBV3-1 and TRBJ1-1, with D unclear. Trimming pared 2 bases from V and 1 base from J, leaving 11 bases between. This CDR3 has 15 amino acids. CDR1 is LGHDT, CDR2 YNNKEL, per germline (reference sequence). Based on the CDR3 plus reference TRBV3-1 and TRBJ1-1, the full variable domain is DTAVSQTPKYLVTQMGNDKSIKCEQNLGHDTMYWYKQDSKKFLKIMFSYNNKELIINETVPNRFSPKSPDKAHLNLHINSLELGDSAVYFCASSQYNSGNTEAFFGQGTRLTVV.

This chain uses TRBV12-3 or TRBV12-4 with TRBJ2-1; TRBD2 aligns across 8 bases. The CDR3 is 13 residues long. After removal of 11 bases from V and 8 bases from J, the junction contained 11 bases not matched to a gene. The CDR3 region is CAAGTSGQDEQFF. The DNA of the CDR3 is TGTGCCGCCGGGACTAGTGGGCAGGATGAGCAGTTCTTC.

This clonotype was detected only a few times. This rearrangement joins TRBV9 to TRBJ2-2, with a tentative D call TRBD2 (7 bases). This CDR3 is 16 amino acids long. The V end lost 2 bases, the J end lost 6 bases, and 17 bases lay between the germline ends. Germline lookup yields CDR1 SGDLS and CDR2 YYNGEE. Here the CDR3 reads CASSVVLGGAPGELFF. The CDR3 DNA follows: TGTGCCAGCAGCGTCGTGCTGGGGGGGGCCCCCGGGGAGCTGTTTTTT.

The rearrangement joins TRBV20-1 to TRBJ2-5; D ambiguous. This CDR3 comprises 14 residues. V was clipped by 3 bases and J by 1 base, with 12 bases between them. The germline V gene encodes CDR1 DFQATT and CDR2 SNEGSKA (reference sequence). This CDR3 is CSASFRPFQETQYF. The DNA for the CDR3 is TGCAGTGCTAGCTTTAGGCCTTTCCAAGAGACCCAGTACTTC.

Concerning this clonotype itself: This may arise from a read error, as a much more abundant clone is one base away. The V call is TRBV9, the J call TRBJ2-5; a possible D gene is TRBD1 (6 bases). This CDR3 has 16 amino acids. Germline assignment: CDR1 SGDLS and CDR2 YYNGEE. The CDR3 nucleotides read TGTGCCAGCAGCAGTACCGGGACACCGCTTCAAGAGGCCCAGTACTTC. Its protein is CASSSTGTPLQEAQYF.

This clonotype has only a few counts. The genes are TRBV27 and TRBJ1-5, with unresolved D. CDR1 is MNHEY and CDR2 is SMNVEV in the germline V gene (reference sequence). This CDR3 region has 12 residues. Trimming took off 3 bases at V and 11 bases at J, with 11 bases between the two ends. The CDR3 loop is CASSFDGESQHF. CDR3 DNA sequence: TGTGCCAGCAGTTTTGACGGGGAATCCCAGCATTTT.

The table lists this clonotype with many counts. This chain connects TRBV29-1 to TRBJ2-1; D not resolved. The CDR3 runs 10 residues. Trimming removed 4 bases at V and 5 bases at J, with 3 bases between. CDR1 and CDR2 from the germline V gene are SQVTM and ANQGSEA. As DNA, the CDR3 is TGCAGCGTTGCCGACAATGAGCAGTTCTTC. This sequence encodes CSVADNEQFF.

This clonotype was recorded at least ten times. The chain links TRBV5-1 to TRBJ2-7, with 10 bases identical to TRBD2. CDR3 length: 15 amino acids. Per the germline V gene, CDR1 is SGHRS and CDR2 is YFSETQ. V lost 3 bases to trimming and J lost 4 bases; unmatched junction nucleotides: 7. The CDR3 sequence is CASSWTSGPGYEQYF. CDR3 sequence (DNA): TGCGCCAGCAGCTGGACTAGCGGCCCCGGGTACGAGCAGTACTTC.

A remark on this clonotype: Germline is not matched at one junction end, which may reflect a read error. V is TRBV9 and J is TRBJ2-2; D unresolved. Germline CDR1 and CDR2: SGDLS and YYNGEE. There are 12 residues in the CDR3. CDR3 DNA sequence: TGTGCCAGCAGCAGCTCCACCTGGGAGCTGTTTTTT. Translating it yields CASSSSTWELFF.

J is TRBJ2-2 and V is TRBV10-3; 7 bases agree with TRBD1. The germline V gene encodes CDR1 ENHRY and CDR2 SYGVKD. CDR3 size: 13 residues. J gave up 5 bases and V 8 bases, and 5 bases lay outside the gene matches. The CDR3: CAILDRVTGELFF. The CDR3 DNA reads TGTGCCATCCTCGACAGGGTTACCGGGGAGCTGTTTTTT.

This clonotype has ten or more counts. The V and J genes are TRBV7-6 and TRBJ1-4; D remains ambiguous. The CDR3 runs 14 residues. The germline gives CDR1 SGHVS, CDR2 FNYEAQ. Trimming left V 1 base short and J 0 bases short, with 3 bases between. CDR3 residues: CASSLGPTNEKLFF. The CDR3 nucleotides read TGTGCCAGCAGCTTAGGACCAACTAATGAAAAACTGTTTTTT.

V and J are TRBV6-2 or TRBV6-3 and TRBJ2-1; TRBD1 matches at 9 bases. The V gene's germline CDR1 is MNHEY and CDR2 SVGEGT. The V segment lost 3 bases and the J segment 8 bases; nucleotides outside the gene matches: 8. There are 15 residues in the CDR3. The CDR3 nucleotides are TGTGCCAGCAGTTATAGGGACAGGGAATTGGATGAGCAGTTCTTC. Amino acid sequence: CASSYRDRELDEQFF.

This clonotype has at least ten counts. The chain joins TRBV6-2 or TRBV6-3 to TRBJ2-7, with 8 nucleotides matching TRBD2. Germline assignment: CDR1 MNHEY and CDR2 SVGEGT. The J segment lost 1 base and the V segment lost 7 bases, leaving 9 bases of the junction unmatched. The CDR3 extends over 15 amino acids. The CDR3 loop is CASTFTGGNSYEQYF. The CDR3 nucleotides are TGTGCCAGCACCTTCACGGGGGGGAATTCCTACGAGCAGTACTTC.

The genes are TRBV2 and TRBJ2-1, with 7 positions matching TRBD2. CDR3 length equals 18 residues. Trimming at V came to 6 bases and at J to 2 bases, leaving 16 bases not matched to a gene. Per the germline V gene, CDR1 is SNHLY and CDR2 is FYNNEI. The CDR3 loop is CASSGGEAGVLPYNEQFF. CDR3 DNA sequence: TGTGCCAGCAGCGGGGGTGAGGCGGGGGTGCTCCCCTACAATGAGCAGTTCTTC.